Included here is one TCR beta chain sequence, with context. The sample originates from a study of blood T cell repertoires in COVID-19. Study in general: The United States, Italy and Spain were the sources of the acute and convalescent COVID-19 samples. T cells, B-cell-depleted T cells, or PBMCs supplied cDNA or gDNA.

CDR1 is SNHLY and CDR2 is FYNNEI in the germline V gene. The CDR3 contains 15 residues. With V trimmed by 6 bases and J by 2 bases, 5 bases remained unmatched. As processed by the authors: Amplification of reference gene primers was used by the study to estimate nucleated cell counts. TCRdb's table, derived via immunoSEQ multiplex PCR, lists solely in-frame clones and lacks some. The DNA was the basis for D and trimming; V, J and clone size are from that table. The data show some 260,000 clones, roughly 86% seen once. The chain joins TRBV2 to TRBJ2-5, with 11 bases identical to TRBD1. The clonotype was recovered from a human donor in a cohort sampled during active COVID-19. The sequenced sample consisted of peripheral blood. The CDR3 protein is CASREDRGLQETQYF. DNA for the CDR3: TGTGCCAGCAGGGAGGACAGGGGGCTTCAAGAGACCCAGTACTTC.